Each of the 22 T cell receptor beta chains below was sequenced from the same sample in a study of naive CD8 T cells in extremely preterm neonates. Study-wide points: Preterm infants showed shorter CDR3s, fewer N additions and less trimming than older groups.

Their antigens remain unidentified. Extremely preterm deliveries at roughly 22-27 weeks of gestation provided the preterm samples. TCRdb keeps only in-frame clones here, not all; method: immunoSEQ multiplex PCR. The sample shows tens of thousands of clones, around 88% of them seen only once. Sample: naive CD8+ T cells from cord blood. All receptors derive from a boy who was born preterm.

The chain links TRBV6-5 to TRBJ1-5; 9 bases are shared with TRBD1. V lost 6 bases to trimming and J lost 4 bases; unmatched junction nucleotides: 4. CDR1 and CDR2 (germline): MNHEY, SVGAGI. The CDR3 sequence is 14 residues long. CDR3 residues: CASRPGTGNQPQHF. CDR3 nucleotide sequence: TGTGCCAGCAGACCCGGGACAGGGAATCAGCCCCAGCATTTT.

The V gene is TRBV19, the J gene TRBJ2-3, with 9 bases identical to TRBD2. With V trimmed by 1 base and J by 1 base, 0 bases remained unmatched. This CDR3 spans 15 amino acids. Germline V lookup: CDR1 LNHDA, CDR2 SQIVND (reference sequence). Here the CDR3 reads CASSIGTSGTDTQYF. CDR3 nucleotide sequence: TGTGCCAGTAGTATAGGGACTAGCGGCACAGATACGCAGTATTTT.

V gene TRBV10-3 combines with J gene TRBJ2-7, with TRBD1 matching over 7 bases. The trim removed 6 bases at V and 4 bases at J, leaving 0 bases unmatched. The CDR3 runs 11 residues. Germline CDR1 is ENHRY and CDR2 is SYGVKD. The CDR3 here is CAIRTGYEQYF. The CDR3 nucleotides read TGTGCCATCAGGACAGGGTACGAGCAGTACTTC.

The CDR3 protein is CASSRDNYNEQFF. CDR3 sequence (DNA): TGTGCCAGCAGCCGGGACAACTACAATGAGCAGTTCTTC. This chain connects TRBV7-3 to TRBJ2-1; possible D gene TRBD1, 6 bases. CDR1 is SGHTA and CDR2 is FQGTGA in the germline V gene. This CDR3 region has 13 residues. V lost 5 bases, J lost 3 bases, and 8 bases lay in between. Using reference TRBV7-3 and TRBJ2-1 for the parts outside the CDR3, the full variable domain is GAGVSQTPSNKVTEKGKYVELRCDPISGHTALYWYRQSLGQGPEFLIYFQGTGAADDSGLPNDRFFAVRPEGSVSTLKIQRTERGDSAVYLCASSRDNYNEQFFGPGTRLTVL.

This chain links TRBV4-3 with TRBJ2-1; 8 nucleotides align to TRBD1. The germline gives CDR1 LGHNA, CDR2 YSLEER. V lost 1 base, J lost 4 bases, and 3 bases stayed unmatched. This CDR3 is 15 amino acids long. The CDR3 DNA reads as TGCGCCAGCAGCCAAGGACAGGGGCGGTACAATGAGCAGTTCTTC. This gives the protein CASSQGQGRYNEQFF.

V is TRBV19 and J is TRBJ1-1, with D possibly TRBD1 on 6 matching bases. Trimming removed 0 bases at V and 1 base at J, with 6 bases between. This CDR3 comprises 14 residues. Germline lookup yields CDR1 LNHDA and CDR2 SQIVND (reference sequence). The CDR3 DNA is TGTGCCAGTAGTATAGAGACAGGGAACACTGAAGCTTTCTTT. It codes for CASSIETGNTEAFF.

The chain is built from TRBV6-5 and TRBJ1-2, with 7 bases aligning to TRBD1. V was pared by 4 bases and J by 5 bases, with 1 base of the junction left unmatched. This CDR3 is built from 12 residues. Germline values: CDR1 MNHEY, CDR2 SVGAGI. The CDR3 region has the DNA TGTGCCAGCAGTTTGACAGGGTATGGCTACACCTTC. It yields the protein CASSLTGYGYTF.

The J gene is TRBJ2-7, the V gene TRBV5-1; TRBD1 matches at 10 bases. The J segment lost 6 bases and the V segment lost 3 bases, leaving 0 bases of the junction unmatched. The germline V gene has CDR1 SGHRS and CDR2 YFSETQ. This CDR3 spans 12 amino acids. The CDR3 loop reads CASSWTGGEQYF. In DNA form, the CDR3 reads TGCGCCAGCAGCTGGACAGGGGGCGAGCAGTACTTC. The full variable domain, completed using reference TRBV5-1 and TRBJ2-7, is KAGVTQTPRYLIKTRGQQVTLSCSPISGHRSVSWYQQTPGQGLQFLFEYFSETQRNKGNFPGRFSGRQFSNSRSEMNVSTLELGDSALYLCASSWTGGEQYFGPGTRLTVT.

This CDR3 is CASSLDNEKLFF. The DNA for the CDR3 is TGTGCCAGCAGCTTAGATAATGAAAAACTGTTTTTT. The chain joins TRBV7-9 to TRBJ1-4; the D is unclear. This CDR3 contains 12 residues. V was trimmed by 1 base and J by 4 bases, leaving 1 base between them. Germline V lookup: CDR1 SEHNR, CDR2 FQNEAQ (reference sequence). Filled out from reference TRBV7-9 and TRBJ1-4, the complete variable domain reads DTGVSQNPRHKITKRGQNVTFRCDPISEHNRLYWYRQTLGQGPEFLTYFQNEAQLEKSRLLSDRFSAERPKGSFSTLEIQRTEQGDSAMYLCASSLDNEKLFFGSGTQLSVL.

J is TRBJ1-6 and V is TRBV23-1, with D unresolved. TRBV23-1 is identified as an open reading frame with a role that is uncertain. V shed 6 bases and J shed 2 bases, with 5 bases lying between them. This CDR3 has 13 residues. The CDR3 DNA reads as TGCGCCAGCAGACAAACCTATAATTCACCCCTCCACTTT. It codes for CASRQTYNSPLHF.

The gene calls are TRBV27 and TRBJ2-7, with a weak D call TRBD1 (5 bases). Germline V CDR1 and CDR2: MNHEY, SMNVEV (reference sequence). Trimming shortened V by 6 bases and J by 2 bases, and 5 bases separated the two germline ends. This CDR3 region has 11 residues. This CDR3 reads CASRDTYEQYF. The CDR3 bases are TGTGCCAGCAGGGACACCTACGAGCAGTACTTC.

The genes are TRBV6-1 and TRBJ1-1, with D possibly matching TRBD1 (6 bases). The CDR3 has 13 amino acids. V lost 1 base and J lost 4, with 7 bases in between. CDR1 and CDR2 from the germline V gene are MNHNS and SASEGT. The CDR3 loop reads CASSEGGATEAFF. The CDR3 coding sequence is TGTGCCAGCAGTGAAGGGGGGGCCACTGAAGCTTTCTTT.

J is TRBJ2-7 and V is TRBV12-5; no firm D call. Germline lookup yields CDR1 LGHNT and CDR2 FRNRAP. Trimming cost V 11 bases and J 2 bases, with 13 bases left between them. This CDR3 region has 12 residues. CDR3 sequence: CACGAVPYEQYF. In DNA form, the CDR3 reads TGTGCTTGCGGTGCAGTCCCCTACGAGCAGTACTTC.

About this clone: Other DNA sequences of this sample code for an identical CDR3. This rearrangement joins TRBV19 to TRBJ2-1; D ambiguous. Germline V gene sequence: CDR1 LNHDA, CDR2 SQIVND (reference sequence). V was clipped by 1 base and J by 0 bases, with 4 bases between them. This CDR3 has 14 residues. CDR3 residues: CASSIASSYNEQFF. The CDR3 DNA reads TGTGCCAGTAGTATAGCGAGCTCCTACAATGAGCAGTTCTTC.

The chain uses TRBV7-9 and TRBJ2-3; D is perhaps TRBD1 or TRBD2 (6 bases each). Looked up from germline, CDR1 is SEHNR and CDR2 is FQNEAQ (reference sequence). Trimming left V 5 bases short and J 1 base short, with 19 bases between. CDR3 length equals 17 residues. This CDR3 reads CASSPRLGGRGTDTQYF. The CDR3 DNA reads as TGTGCCAGCAGCCCTAGATTAGGGGGGCGGGGCACAGATACGCAGTATTTT.

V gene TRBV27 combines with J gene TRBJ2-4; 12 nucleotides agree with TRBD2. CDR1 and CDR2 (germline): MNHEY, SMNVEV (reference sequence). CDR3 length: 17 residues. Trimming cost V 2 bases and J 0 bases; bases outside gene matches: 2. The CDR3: CASSLLAGGLAKNIQYF. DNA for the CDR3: TGTGCCAGCAGTTTACTAGCGGGGGGGCTAGCCAAAAACATTCAGTACTTC.

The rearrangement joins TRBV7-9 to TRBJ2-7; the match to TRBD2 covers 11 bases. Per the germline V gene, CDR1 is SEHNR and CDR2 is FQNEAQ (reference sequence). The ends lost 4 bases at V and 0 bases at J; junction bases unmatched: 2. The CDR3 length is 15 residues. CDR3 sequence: CASSSSGGLSYEQYF. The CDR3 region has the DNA TGTGCCAGCAGCTCTAGCGGGGGGCTCTCCTACGAGCAGTACTTC.

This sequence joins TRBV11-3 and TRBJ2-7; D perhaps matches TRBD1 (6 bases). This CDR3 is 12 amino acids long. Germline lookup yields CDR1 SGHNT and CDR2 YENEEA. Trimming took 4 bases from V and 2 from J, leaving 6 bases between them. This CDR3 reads CASSWTAYEQYF. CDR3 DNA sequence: TGTGCCAGCAGCTGGACAGCCTACGAGCAGTACTTC.

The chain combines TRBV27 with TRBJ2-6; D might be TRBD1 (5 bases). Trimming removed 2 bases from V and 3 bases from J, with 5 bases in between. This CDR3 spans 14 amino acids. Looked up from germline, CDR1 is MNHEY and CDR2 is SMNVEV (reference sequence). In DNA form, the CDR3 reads TGTGCCAGCAGTTTACAGGGTGGGGCCAACGTCCTGACTTTC. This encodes CASSLQGGANVLTF. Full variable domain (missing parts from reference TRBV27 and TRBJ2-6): EAQVTQNPRYLITVTGKKLTVTCSQNMNHEYMSWYRQDPGLGLRQIYYSMNVEVTDKGDVPEGYKVSRKEKRNFPLILESPSPNQTSLYFCASSLQGGANVLTFGAGSRLTVL.

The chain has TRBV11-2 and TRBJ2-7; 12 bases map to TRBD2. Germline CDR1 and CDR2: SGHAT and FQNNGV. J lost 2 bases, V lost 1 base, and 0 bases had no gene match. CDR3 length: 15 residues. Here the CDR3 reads CASSLASGGAYEQYF. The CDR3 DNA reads TGTGCCAGCAGCTTAGCTAGCGGGGGGGCCTACGAGCAGTACTTC.

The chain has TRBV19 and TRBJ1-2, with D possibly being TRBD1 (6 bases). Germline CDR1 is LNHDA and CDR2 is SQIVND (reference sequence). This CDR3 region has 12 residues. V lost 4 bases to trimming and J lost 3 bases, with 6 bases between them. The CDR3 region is CASSRTDYGYTF. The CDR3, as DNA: TGTGCCAGTAGTAGGACAGACTATGGCTACACCTTC.

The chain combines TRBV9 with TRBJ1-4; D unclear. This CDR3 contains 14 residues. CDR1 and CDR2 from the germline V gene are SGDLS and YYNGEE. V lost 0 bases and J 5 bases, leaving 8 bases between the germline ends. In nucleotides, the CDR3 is TGTGCCAGCAGCGTAGACTCTATGAATGAAAAACTGTTTTTT. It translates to CASSVDSMNEKLFF.